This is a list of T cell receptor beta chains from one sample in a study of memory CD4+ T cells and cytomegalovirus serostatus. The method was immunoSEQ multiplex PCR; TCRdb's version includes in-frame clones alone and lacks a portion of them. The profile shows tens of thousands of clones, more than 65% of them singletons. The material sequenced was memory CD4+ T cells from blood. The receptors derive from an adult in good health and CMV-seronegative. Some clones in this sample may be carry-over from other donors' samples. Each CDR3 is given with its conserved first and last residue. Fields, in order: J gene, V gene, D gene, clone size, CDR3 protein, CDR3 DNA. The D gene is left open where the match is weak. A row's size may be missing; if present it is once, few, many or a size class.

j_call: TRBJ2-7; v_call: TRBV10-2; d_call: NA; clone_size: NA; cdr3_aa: CASSESKGPYYEQYF; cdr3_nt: TGCGCCAGCAGTGAGTCAAAGGGCCCTTACTACGAGCAGTACTTC
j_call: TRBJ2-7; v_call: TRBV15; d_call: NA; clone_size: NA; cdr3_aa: CATSREGGNEQYF; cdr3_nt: TGTGCCACCAGCAGAGAAGGAGGAAACGAGCAGTACTTC
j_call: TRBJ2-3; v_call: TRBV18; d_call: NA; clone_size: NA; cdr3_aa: CASSPGAATDTQYF; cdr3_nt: TGTGCCAGCTCACCAGGGGCGGCAACGGATACGCAGTATTTT
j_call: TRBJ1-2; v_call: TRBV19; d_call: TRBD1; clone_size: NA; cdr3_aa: CASSSTTGHTTF; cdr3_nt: TGTGCCAGTAGTTCGACGACAGGGCATACCACCTTC
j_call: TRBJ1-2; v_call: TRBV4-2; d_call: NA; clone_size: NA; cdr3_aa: CASSQELGYGYTF; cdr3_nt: TGTGCCAGCAGCCAAGAATTGGGCTATGGCTACACCTTC
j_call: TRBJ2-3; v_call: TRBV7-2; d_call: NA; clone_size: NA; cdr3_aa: CASSSPPDTQYF; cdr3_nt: TGTGCCAGCAGCTCCCCCCCAGATACGCAGTATTTT
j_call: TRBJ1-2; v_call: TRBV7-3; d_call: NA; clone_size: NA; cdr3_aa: CASSRQGALRDGYTF; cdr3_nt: TGTGCCAGCAGCCGCCAGGGAGCCCTGAGGGATGGCTACACCTTC
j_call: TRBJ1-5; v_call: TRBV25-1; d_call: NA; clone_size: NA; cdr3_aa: CASRGGALNQPQHF; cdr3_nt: TGTGCCAGTAGAGGGGGGGCCCTAAATCAGCCCCAGCATTTT
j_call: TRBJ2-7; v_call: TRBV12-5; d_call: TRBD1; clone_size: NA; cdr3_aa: CASGYQFGTGASEQYF; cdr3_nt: TGTGCTAGTGGTTATCAGTTCGGGACAGGGGCCTCCGAGCAGTACTTC
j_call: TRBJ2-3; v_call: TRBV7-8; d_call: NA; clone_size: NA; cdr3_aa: CASSSPLQAIRTDTQYF; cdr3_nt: TGTGCCAGCAGCTCGCCCTTGCAGGCCATAAGAACAGATACGCAGTATTTT
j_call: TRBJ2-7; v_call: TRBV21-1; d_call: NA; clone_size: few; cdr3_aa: CASFGLEQLGDEQYF; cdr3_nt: TGTGCCAGCTTCGGGTTAGAGCAATTGGGTGACGAGCAGTACTTC
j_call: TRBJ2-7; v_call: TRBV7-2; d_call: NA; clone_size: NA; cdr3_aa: CASSLEGRSSYEQYF; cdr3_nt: TGTGCCAGCAGCTTGGAGGGTAGGAGCTCCTACGAGCAGTACTTC
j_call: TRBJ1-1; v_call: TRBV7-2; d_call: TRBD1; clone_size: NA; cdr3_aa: CASSLGDRRNTEAFF; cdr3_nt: TGTGCCAGCAGCTTAGGGGACAGGCGGAACACTGAAGCTTTCTTT
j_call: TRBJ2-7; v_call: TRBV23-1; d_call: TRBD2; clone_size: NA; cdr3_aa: CASGWEGREGLGEQYF; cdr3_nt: TGCGCCAGCGGATGGGAGGGGCGGGAGGGCTTGGGCGAGCAGTACTTC
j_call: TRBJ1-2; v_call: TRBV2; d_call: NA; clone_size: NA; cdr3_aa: CASSEEQYYGYTF; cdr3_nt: TGTGCCAGCAGTGAAGAACAGTACTATGGCTACACCTTC
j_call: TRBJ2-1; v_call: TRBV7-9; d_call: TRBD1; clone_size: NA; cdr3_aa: CASSIGQGRAEEQFF; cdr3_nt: TGTGCCAGCAGCATTGGACAGGGGCGGGCGGAAGAGCAGTTCTTC
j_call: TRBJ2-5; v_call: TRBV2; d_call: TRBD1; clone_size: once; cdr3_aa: CASSYQGALETQYF; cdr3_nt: TGTGCCAGCAGCTACCAGGGGGCGCTAGAGACCCAGTACTTC
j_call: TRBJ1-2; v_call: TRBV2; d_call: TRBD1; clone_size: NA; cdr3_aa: CASTQRSGGGNYGYTF; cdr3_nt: TGTGCCAGCACCCAGAGGTCAGGGGGCGGAAACTATGGCTACACCTTC
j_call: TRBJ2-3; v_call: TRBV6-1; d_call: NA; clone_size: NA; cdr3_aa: CASSEVGGLTDTQYF; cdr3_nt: TGTGCCAGCAGTGAAGTTGGGGGATTGACAGATACGCAGTATTTT